The 3 T cell receptor beta chains reported below all come from one sample, sequenced in a study of blood T cells in healthy people across ages. The use of a sample-barcoded 5' primer and a J-beta primer mix characterized a second PCR of about 6 to 12 cycles. MiXCR was run by TCRdb on the 5' RACE reads, yielding one entry per CDR3 protein. Of 1.2 million to 1.5 million distinct CDR3 sequences listed, almost 60% are singletons. Sequencing used blood. The receptor source for this set is a young man in good health.

The rearrangement uses TRBV4-2 and TRBJ2-1; TRBD1 agrees at 9 bases. Looked up from germline, CDR1 is LGHNA and CDR2 is YNFKEQ. Trimming removed 1 base from V and 9 bases from J; junction bases left unmatched: 13. The CDR3 consists of 17 residues. The CDR3 nucleotides read TGTGCCAGCAGCCAAGTGGATCTGGGACAGGGTACGACTGAGCAGTTCTTC. Translating it yields CASSQVDLGQGTTEQFF.

The rearrangement links TRBV7-9 to TRBJ2-1; TRBD2 agrees at 7 bases. V lost 6 bases and J lost 4; bases outside the gene matches: 12. The CDR3 totals 16 residues. Germline V gene sequence: CDR1 SEHNR, CDR2 FQNEAQ (reference sequence). The CDR3 bases are TGTGCCAGCAGACCGACGCGGGAGATGGGTTACAATGAGCAGTTCTTC. This codes for CASRPTREMGYNEQFF.

The rearrangement uses TRBV7-8 and TRBJ1-4; TRBD1 matches 10 bases. Germline V CDR1 and CDR2: SGHVS, FQNEAQ. The J segment lost 7 bases and the V segment lost 4 bases, leaving 3 bases of the junction unmatched. This CDR3 has 14 residues. The CDR3 nucleotides are TGTGCCAGCAGCTCGACAGGGGGCATTGAAAAACTGTTTTTT. Translation gives CASSSTGGIEKLFF.